This is a list of T cell receptor beta chains from one sample in a study of human T cells and chemical hapten exposure. TCRdb analysed the RACE reads with MiXCR anew, one entry per CDR3 protein. The table records tens of thousands of distinct CDR3 sequences, approximately 6.7% of them present only once. Sequencing was performed on whole blood, taken in connection with sensitization to the hapten diphenylcyclopropenone (DPC). These receptor sequences come from a woman aged 30 to 39 with alopecia areata. Some clones in this sample may be carry-over from other donors' samples. The CDR3 runs from the conserved cysteine through the conserved F or W. A D gene is named only where the DNA matches it firmly. The size entry is marked missing in some rows and otherwise reads once, few, many or a size class.

j_call v_call d_call clone_size cdr3_nt cdr3_aa
TRBJ1-2 TRBV6-5 - many TGTGCCAGCGCTCGGGAGGTGTCGAACTATGGCTACACCTTC CASAREVSNYGYTF
TRBJ1-4 TRBV7-9 - many TGTGCCAGCAGCACTGACAGCGGCAATGAAAAACTGTTTTTT CASSTDSGNEKLFF
TRBJ1-2 TRBV6-5 - many TGTGCCAGCAGTCCTGAGGACGGGTATAACTATGGCTACACCTTC CASSPEDGYNYGYTF
TRBJ2-2 TRBV7-2 - many TGTGCCAGCAGCTTAGCGGTCATAGAGTACACCGGGGAGCTGTTTTTT CASSLAVIEYTGELFF
TRBJ2-1 TRBV7-9 - many TGTGCCAGCAGCCCAAACTACCATGAGCAGTTCTTC CASSPNYHEQFF
TRBJ2-2 TRBV2 TRBD2 many TGTGCCAGCAGTGATTCTAGCGGGGGGCCGAACACCGGGGAGCTGTTTTTT CASSDSSGGPNTGELFF
TRBJ2-3 TRBV2 - many TGTGCCAGCAGTGAAGGCACAGATACGCAGTATTTT CASSEGTDTQYF
TRBJ1-5 TRBV12-5 - - TGTGCTAGTGGCTTTGACCTGGGGCGGGGTTCTTTTCAGCCCCAGCATTTT CASGFDLGRGSFQPQHF
TRBJ1-5 TRBV10-3 TRBD1 many TGTGCCATCAGTGAGTCGGGACAGTCAAATAGCAATCAGCCCCAGCATTTT CAISESGQSNSNQPQHF
TRBJ1-3 TRBV13 - many TGTGCCAGCAGCTTAGGTGTCGGGGCTGGAAACACCATATATTTT CASSLGVGAGNTIYF
TRBJ1-1 TRBV12-3/TRBV12-4 - many TGTGCCAGCAGTCCGAATTACAGGGAGGACACTGAAGCTTTCTTT CASSPNYREDTEAFF
TRBJ1-4 TRBV10-3 - - TGTGCCGCCCGGGACCTGGAGGAAAAACTGTTTTTT CAARDLEEKLFF
TRBJ2-2 TRBV21-1 - many TGTGCCAGCAGACACCGCCCCAGGGTTAACACCGGGGAGCTGTTTTTT CASRHRPRVNTGELFF
TRBJ1-1 TRBV30 - many TGTGCCTGGAGCGAGACAGAGAACACTGAAGCTTTCTTT CAWSETENTEAFF
TRBJ2-3 TRBV5-1 TRBD2 many TGCGCCAGCAGCCCGACTAGCGGGGGGGCGGAATCTGCGGAGGCAGATACGCAGTATTTT CASSPTSGGAESAEADTQYF
TRBJ2-5 TRBV28 TRBD2 many TGTGCCAGCAGTTCACCGGGACTAGCGGGGGAAGAGACCCAGTACTTC CASSSPGLAGEETQYF
TRBJ1-3 TRBV5-6 - few TGTGCCAGCAGCTTGGTCGGGGGTAGAACTGGAAACACCATATATTTT CASSLVGGRTGNTIYF
TRBJ2-5 TRBV11-1 - - TGTGCCAGCAGCGGCGGGCTTCAGATTACGGAGACCCAGTACTTC CASSGGLQITETQYF
TRBJ1-1 TRBV9 - many TGTGCCAGCAGCGTAGGGGCCGGGGTTCCTAACACTGAAGCTTTCTTT CASSVGAGVPNTEAFF
TRBJ2-7 TRBV7-9 - many TGTGCCAGCAGTCGACAGGATTACTACGAGCAGTACTTC CASSRQDYYEQYF
TRBJ1-1 TRBV12-3/TRBV12-4 - few TGTGCCAGCAGTCGCAGAATGGGCAACACTGAAGCTTTCTTT CASSRRMGNTEAFF
TRBJ1-4 TRBV29-1 - medium-sized TGCAGCGTTCTACAGGGACTTGGGGAAAAACTGTTTTTT CSVLQGLGEKLFF
TRBJ1-2 TRBV6-1 - many TGTGCCAGCAGTGAAGGCGGCGACTATGGCTACACCTTC CASSEGGDYGYTF
TRBJ1-1 TRBV5-6 - few TGTGCCAGCAGCTTGCCACACGGGATCGAAGCTTTCTTT CASSLPHGIEAFF
TRBJ2-1 TRBV29-1 - many TGCAGCGCAGGGTCGGGTGAGCAGTTCTTC CSAGSGEQFF
TRBJ2-1 TRBV6-5 TRBD1 many TGTGCCAGTCGACAGGGGGCTTGGAATGAGCAGTTCTTC CASRQGAWNEQFF
TRBJ2-2 TRBV6-1 - - TGTGCCAGCGAATTGGGCACCGGGGAGCTGTTTTTT CASELGTGELFF
TRBJ1-2 TRBV5-6 - many TGTGCCAGCAGCTTTAGACAGCCAGGGACCTATGGCTACACCTTC CASSFRQPGTYGYTF
TRBJ1-1 TRBV13 - many TGTGCCAGCGTCTCAGCGGGGGGGCGGGATGAAGCTTTCTTT CASVSAGGRDEAFF
TRBJ1-5 TRBV30 - many TGTGCCTGGAGTGATCTAGGGAGGAGTCAGCCCCAGCATTTT CAWSDLGRSQPQHF
TRBJ1-2 TRBV20-1 TRBD1 many TGCAGTGCTGGGGACAGGCGTTTGTGGCCTCCCTTGGGCTACACCTTC CSAGDRRLWPPLGYTF
TRBJ1-4 TRBV7-8 - many TGTGCCAGCAGCCCCCGTCCAATTAATGAAAAACTGTTTTTT CASSPRPINEKLFF
TRBJ1-4 TRBV12-3/TRBV12-4 - many TGTGCCAGCAGTTTGGGTACGCGGGGAAAACTGTTTTTT CASSLGTRGKLFF
TRBJ1-2 TRBV29-1 TRBD1 many TGCAGCGTCGGGACAGCCTACTATGGCTACACCTTC CSVGTAYYGYTF
TRBJ1-1 TRBV29-1 - few TGCAGCGTCTCTTTGGGACAGAACACTGAAGCTTTCTTT CSVSLGQNTEAFF
TRBJ1-6 TRBV20-1 - many TGCAGTGCTAGCCCTGCCGACAAATATAATTCACCCCTCCACTTT CSASPADKYNSPLHF
TRBJ1-2 TRBV18 - few TGTGCCAGCTCACCACAGGGTTCTGGCTACACCTTC CASSPQGSGYTF
TRBJ1-1 TRBV29-1 - many TGCAGCGGGGAAGAGAACACTGAAGCTTTCTTT CSGEENTEAFF
TRBJ2-1 TRBV20-1 TRBD2 many TGCAGTGCCGCGGGGGGCGGGAGTGGGAATGAGCAGTTCTTC CSAAGGGSGNEQFF
TRBJ1-6 TRBV20-1 TRBD1 many TGCAGTGCTAGACACCAGGGGACAGTCGATTCACCCCTCCACTTT CSARHQGTVDSPLHF
TRBJ1-5 TRBV27 - many TGTGCCAGCAGCCGGGAAGGGAGGGTAGGCCAGCCCCAGCATTTT CASSREGRVGQPQHF
TRBJ1-2 TRBV6-2/TRBV6-3 TRBD1 many TGTGCCAGCAGTTCTCCGGGACAGGGATATTCCTTCCACTCTTATGGCTACACCTTC CASSSPGQGYSFHSYGYTF
TRBJ1-5 TRBV2 - many TGTGCCAGCAGTCCCGACAGAAACAATCAGCCCCAGCATTTT CASSPDRNNQPQHF
TRBJ2-7 TRBV29-1 - many TGCAGCGTTTTTGGGGGCCTCTCCTACGAGCAGTACTTC CSVFGGLSYEQYF
TRBJ2-6 TRBV20-1 TRBD1 many TGCAGTGCTAGAGATTGGACAGGCCACTCTGGGGCCAACGTCCTGACTTTC CSARDWTGHSGANVLTF
TRBJ1-1 TRBV7-9 TRBD1 many TGTGCCTCTGAGACAGGGATGAACACTGAAGCTTTCTTT CASETGMNTEAFF
TRBJ1-4 TRBV7-2 - many TGTGCCAGCAGCCGGGCCCGTAATGAAAAACTGTTTTTT CASSRARNEKLFF
TRBJ1-5 TRBV18 - - TGTGCCAGCTCACCAAGGACGGGGGGTGATCAGCCCCAGCATTTT CASSPRTGGDQPQHF
TRBJ1-1 TRBV30 - - TGTGCCTGGAGTGGCAGGGTGGACACTGAAGCTTTCTTT CAWSGRVDTEAFF
TRBJ2-7 TRBV6-5 TRBD1 - TGTGCCAGCAGTTATCAGGGACAGGGGTTTTCCGAGCAGTACTTC CASSYQGQGFSEQYF
TRBJ1-5 TRBV20-1 - few TGCAGTGCCGGAAGAGGACACTTCTCTGATCAGCCCCAGCATTTT CSAGRGHFSDQPQHF
TRBJ2-2 TRBV9 - few TGTGCCAGCAGCGGAGGTGGCGAGCTGTTTTTT CASSGGGELFF
TRBJ2-3 TRBV20-1 - many TGCAGTGCTCGACGCAATACCGGGACACTGGATACGCAGTATTTT CSARRNTGTLDTQYF
TRBJ1-6 TRBV2 - many TGTGCCAGCAGTGAGTCCAGGAATAATTCACCCCTCCACTTT CASSESRNNSPLHF
TRBJ1-6 TRBV19 TRBD1 many TGTGCCAGTAGTATTACCGGGACAGGCGATTCACCCCTCCACTTT CASSITGTGDSPLHF
TRBJ2-7 TRBV12-3/TRBV12-4 - few TGTGCCAGCAGTTTGGCGGGGACCGGGTACTACGAGCAGTACTTC CASSLAGTGYYEQYF
TRBJ1-5 TRBV14 - many TGTGCCAGCAGCCCCGGGACATATCAGCCCCAGCATTTT CASSPGTYQPQHF